The next 27 T cell receptor beta chains were all read from a single sample in a study of T cells after yellow fever vaccination. TCRdb reprocessed the 5' RACE reads with MiXCR, giving one entry per CDR3 protein. Of some 400,000 distinct CDR3 sequences in the sample, approximately 6% are singletons; the top ten hold approximately 16%. This specimen was PBMCs, taken 5 days after the yellow fever booster vaccination. These receptors originate from a man younger than 45 who received the YFV17D yellow fever vaccine.

This clonotype was counted ten times or more. The chain links TRBV7-2 to TRBJ2-1; D possibly corresponds to TRBD1 (6 bases). V shed 1 base and J shed 4 bases, with 8 bases lying between them. Germline V gene sequence: CDR1 SGHTA, CDR2 FQGNSA. The CDR3 contains 14 residues. CDR3: CASSLGTDYNEQFF. The CDR3 DNA follows: TGTGCCAGCAGCTTAGGGACAGATTACAATGAGCAGTTCTTC.

This clonotype was counted only a few times. The V and J genes are TRBV15 and TRBJ2-1; D call uncertain. Germline CDR1 reads LNHNV; CDR2 reads YYDKDF (reference sequence). CDR3 length: 17 residues. Trimming removed 2 bases from V and 8 bases from J, with 22 bases in between. Here the CDR3 DNA reads TGTGCCACCAGCAGAACTGGGCGGCTCTTAAAGGTCGATGAGCAGTTCTTC. It is translated as CATSRTGRLLKVDEQFF.

This chain joins TRBV13 and TRBJ2-7; D possibly corresponds to TRBD1 (5 bases). This CDR3 is 13 amino acids long. CDR1 is PRHDT and CDR2 is FYEKMQ in the germline V gene (reference sequence). The V and J ends lost 5 bases and 5 bases respectively, with 13 bases between them. The CDR3 sequence is CASSLRVFHEQYF. The DNA of the CDR3 is TGTGCCAGCAGCCTCAGGGTATTCCACGAGCAGTACTTC.

The rearrangement links TRBV21-1 to TRBJ1-2. TRBV21-1 is designated a pseudogene. This CDR3 has 17 amino acids. CDR3 in DNA: TGTGCCAGCAGCAAGAATTCCCCAAACAAGAATCACTATGGCTACACCTTC. Residues: CASSKNSPNKNHYGYTF.

The chain uses TRBV5-1 and TRBJ1-5; D possibly corresponds to TRBD1 (5 bases). V lost 0 bases and J lost 6, with 10 bases in between. The CDR3 has 14 amino acids. CDR1 is SGHRS, CDR2 YFSETQ, per germline. CDR3 bases: TGCGCCAGCAGCTTGGGGGGGGGATTTCAGCCCCAGCATTTT. It encodes CASSLGGGFQPQHF.

On this clonotype itself: A single base separates this from a much larger clone, so it may be a read error. The chain is built from TRBV6-1 and TRBJ2-3, with 8 positions matching TRBD2. The germline V gene has CDR1 MNHNS and CDR2 SASEGT. The V gene end was trimmed by 5 bases and the J gene end by 3 bases; junction bases not matched to a gene: 10. The CDR3 contains 16 residues. DNA of the CDR3: TGTGCCAGCAGTCTTGTGGGAGCGGGAGAAACAGATACGCAGTATTTT. Protein sequence: CASSLVGAGETDTQYF.

Many counts were recorded for this clonotype. This chain links TRBV7-2 with TRBJ2-7; D is unclear. Germline V gene data show CDR1 as SGHTA and CDR2 as FQGNSA. V was clipped by 3 bases and J by 7 bases, with 16 bases between them. This CDR3 is 14 amino acids long. Written as DNA, the CDR3 is TGTGCCAGCAGCTTTACCTACCCTACTAAGGAGCAGTACTTC. Translation: CASSFTYPTKEQYF.

The gene calls are TRBV6-1 and TRBJ2-2; possibly TRBD1 for D (7 bases). Germline lookup yields CDR1 MNHNS and CDR2 SASEGT. The CDR3 is 14 amino acids. The V gene lost 9 bases and the J gene lost 4 bases, with 15 bases spanning the gap. The CDR3: CASFQGGGTGELFF. The CDR3 DNA is TGTGCCAGTTTCCAGGGGGGTGGCACCGGGGAGCTGTTTTTT.

The V gene is TRBV5-1, the J gene TRBJ2-1; 12 nucleotides match TRBD2. The CDR3 runs 15 residues. With V trimmed by 0 bases and J by 9 bases, 4 bases remained unmatched. Germline CDR1 SGHRS, CDR2 YFSETQ. Here the CDR3 DNA reads TGCGCCAGCAGCTTGGAACTAGCGGGAGGTGTTGAGCAGTTCTTC. Translated: CASSLELAGGVEQFF.

This clonotype showed up many times. J is TRBJ2-6 and V is TRBV6-5; D unclear. Trimming stripped 4 bases from V and 2 bases from J, with 9 bases between. CDR3 size: 15 residues. Germline V gene sequence: CDR1 MNHEY, CDR2 SVGAGI. The DNA for the CDR3 is TGTGCCAGCAGTTCTCAGGCCGCTGGGGCCAACGTCCTGACTTTC. Translation gives CASSSQAAGANVLTF.

The CDR3 region is CASSLTSGLAETQYF. CDR3 nucleotides: TGTGCCAGCAGTTTAACCTCGGGACTAGCCGAGACCCAGTACTTC. The rearrangement joins TRBV27 to TRBJ2-5; 9 bases are shared with TRBD2. The CDR3 spans 15 residues. After removal of 2 bases from V and 5 bases from J, the junction contained 6 bases not matched to a gene. In germline, CDR1 is MNHEY, CDR2 SMNVEV (reference sequence).

The rearrangement links TRBV7-2 to TRBJ1-4; D ambiguous. The V end lost 5 bases, the J end lost 6 bases, and 19 bases lay between the germline ends. The CDR3 spans 16 residues. Germline values: CDR1 SGHTA, CDR2 FQGNSA. Written as DNA, the CDR3 is TGTGCCAGCAGCCAACGACGATTCGGGCAGGATGAAAAACTGTTTTTT. Residues: CASSQRRFGQDEKLFF.

The chain has TRBV5-4 and TRBJ2-5; D is unclear. The germline CDR1 and CDR2 sequences are SGHNT and YYREEE (reference sequence). V was pared by 5 bases and J by 4 bases, with 15 bases between. The CDR3 runs to 14 residues. CDR3 DNA: TGTGCCAGCAGTCCCGGCGGTGGGTTAGAGACCCAGTACTTC. Translated, it gives CASSPGGGLETQYF. Using reference TRBV5-4 and TRBJ2-5 for the parts outside the CDR3, the full variable domain is ETGVTQSPTHLIKTRGQQVTLRCSSQSGHNTVSWYQQALGQGPQFIFQYYREEENGRGNFPPRFSGLQFPNYSSELNVNALELDDSALYLCASSPGGGLETQYFGPGTRLLVL.

This clonotype showed up just a few times. The rearrangement links TRBV5-4 to TRBJ1-2, with D perhaps matching TRBD1 (5 bases). This CDR3 comprises 13 residues. Deletions cut 2 bases from V and 5 bases from J, with 10 bases between. Germline assignment: CDR1 SGHNT and CDR2 YYREEE (reference sequence). CDR3 bases: TGTGCCAGCAGCTTTAGGGGACCTTATGGCTACACCTTC. Protein sequence: CASSFRGPYGYTF. The entire variable domain, with the rest obtained from reference TRBV5-4 and TRBJ1-2, is as follows: ETGVTQSPTHLIKTRGQQVTLRCSSQSGHNTVSWYQQALGQGPQFIFQYYREEENGRGNFPPRFSGLQFPNYSSELNVNALELDDSALYLCASSFRGPYGYTFGSGTRLTVV.

This clonotype was counted between two and nine times. The rearrangement uses TRBV5-6 and TRBJ2-3; no firm D call. Per the germline V gene, CDR1 is SGHDT and CDR2 is YYEEEE. This CDR3 comprises 15 residues. V lost 4 bases and J lost 4, with 16 bases in between. In DNA form, the CDR3 reads TGTGCCAGCAGCGCGCGTCACTTCAGACCAGATACGCAGTATTTT. Translation gives CASSARHFRPDTQYF.

This clonotype was counted many times. The chain is built from TRBV9 and TRBJ1-1; unclear D gene. CDR1 and CDR2 (germline): SGDLS, YYNGEE. The CDR3 is made up of 10 amino acids. As DNA, the CDR3 is TGTCCTGTAGGCTACACTGAAGCTTTCTTT. Protein product: CPVGYTEAFF.

This clonotype was seen at least ten times. This chain connects TRBV4-3 to TRBJ2-7; TRBD1 is a possible D gene (5 bases). V was clipped by 1 base and J by 2 bases, with 9 bases between them. The CDR3 length is 14 residues. Per the germline V gene, CDR1 is LGHNA and CDR2 is YSLEER. The chain's CDR3 is CASSQGGATYEQYF. In nucleotides, the CDR3 is TGCGCCAGCAGCCAAGGTGGGGCTACCTACGAGCAGTACTTC.

The rearrangement links TRBV7-2 to TRBJ2-5; D might be TRBD1 or TRBD2, each matching 5 bases. V was clipped by 0 bases and J by 1 base, with 9 bases between them. Germline CDR1 and CDR2: SGHTA and FQGNSA. This CDR3 comprises 15 residues. Here the CDR3 reads CASSLARGPQETQYF. As DNA, the CDR3 is TGTGCCAGCAGCTTAGCCCGGGGACCCCAAGAGACCCAGTACTTC.

A few counts support this clonotype. This chain joins TRBV5-4 and TRBJ2-7; D ambiguous. In germline, CDR1 is SGHNT, CDR2 YYREEE (reference sequence). Trimming stripped 3 bases from V and 0 bases from J, with 13 bases between. The CDR3 runs to 15 residues. The DNA of the CDR3 is TGTGCCAGCAGCTCTAGGACCTCAAGCTCCTACGAGCAGTACTTC. This gives the protein CASSSRTSSSYEQYF.

This clonotype was observed a handful of times. This chain links TRBV2 with TRBJ2-2; 7 nucleotides agree with TRBD2. Germline trimming cut 9 bases from V and 1 base from J; bases unmatched to any gene: 8. The germline CDR1 and CDR2 sequences are SNHLY and FYNNEI. The length of the CDR3 is 15 residues. The CDR3 sequence is CARLSWEGNTGELFF. The CDR3 DNA sequence: TGTGCCAGACTCTCATGGGAGGGGAACACCGGGGAGCTGTTTTTT.

This chain uses TRBV12-3 or TRBV12-4 with TRBJ2-7; no reliable D call. The germline V and J ends were trimmed by 5 bases and 7 bases, with 15 bases remaining between them. This CDR3 spans 13 amino acids. CDR3: CASSTNKAWEQYF. CDR3 coding DNA: TGTGCCAGCAGTACCAATAAGGCTTGGGAGCAGTACTTC.

This chain uses TRBV5-1 with TRBJ2-7, with a possible D match to TRBD2 (5 bases). CDR3 length equals 18 residues. The germline V gene encodes CDR1 SGHRS and CDR2 YFSETQ. Trimming took off 0 bases at V and 0 bases at J, with 19 bases between the two ends. The CDR3 DNA reads as TGCGCCAGCAGCTTGGCCGGGGTTAGGGTAGGAGTCTCCTACGAGCAGTACTTC. Translation gives CASSLAGVRVGVSYEQYF.

This clonotype was counted many times. This rearrangement joins TRBV25-1 to TRBJ2-1; TRBD2 aligns across 7 bases. Germline lookup yields CDR1 MGHDK and CDR2 SYGVNS. V gave up 4 bases and J gave up 2 bases; unmatched junction bases: 5. The CDR3 runs 15 residues. CDR3 sequence: CASSGWREPYNEQFF. DNA of the CDR3: TGTGCCAGCAGTGGATGGCGGGAGCCCTACAATGAGCAGTTCTTC.

The chain carries TRBV7-9 and TRBJ2-1, with 9 bases identical to TRBD1. The trim removed 0 bases at V and 4 bases at J, leaving 4 bases unmatched. CDR3 length: 16 amino acids. The germline V gene has CDR1 SEHNR and CDR2 FQNEAQ (reference sequence). CDR3 loop: CASSLATGGPYNEQFF. CDR3 DNA: TGTGCCAGCAGCTTAGCGACAGGGGGGCCTTACAATGAGCAGTTCTTC.

The chain recombines TRBV5-1 with TRBJ2-1, with a weak D call TRBD1 (5 bases). V was trimmed by 0 bases and J by 6 bases, leaving 16 bases between them. The CDR3 covers 16 residues. Germline CDR1 SGHRS, CDR2 YFSETQ. For the CDR3, the DNA is TGCGCCAGCAGCTTGGGAACGGGTAAGGGGTCCAATGAGCAGTTCTTC. Amino acids: CASSLGTGKGSNEQFF. The entire variable domain, with the rest obtained from reference TRBV5-1 and TRBJ2-1, is as follows: KAGVTQTPRYLIKTRGQQVTLSCSPISGHRSVSWYQQTPGQGLQFLFEYFSETQRNKGNFPGRFSGRQFSNSRSEMNVSTLELGDSALYLCASSLGTGKGSNEQFFGPGTRLTVL.

This clonotype was counted only a few times. The V and J genes are TRBV5-1 and TRBJ2-2; unclear D gene. V lost 0 bases to trimming and J lost 1 base, with 7 bases between them. The CDR3 is 15 amino acids. Germline V gene sequence: CDR1 SGHRS, CDR2 YFSETQ. The CDR3 loop is CASSLDTGNTGELFF. The CDR3 region has the DNA TGCGCCAGCAGCTTGGATACCGGGAACACCGGGGAGCTGTTTTTT.

This clonotype was seen a handful of times. V usage is TRBV20-1 and J usage is TRBJ2-1; TRBD1 aligns across 9 bases. Germline V lookup: CDR1 DFQATT, CDR2 SNEGSKA (reference sequence). V shed 6 bases, J shed 0 bases, and the junction held 9 bases outside the gene matches. The CDR3 contains 16 residues. The CDR3 DNA sequence: TGCAGTGCCAGTCCCGGGACAGGGAGCTCCTACAATGAGCAGTTCTTC. Translation: CSASPGTGSSYNEQFF.